The rows below give T cell receptor beta chains drawn from one sample of a study of T cells expressing NK-cell markers. For each CDR3 protein, TCRdb gives one entry from its re-call of the 5' RACE reads, without DNA. There are 300,000 to 450,000 distinct CDR3 sequences in the sample, with around 5% held by the top ten. Sequencing input: blood T cells: a sorted CD56 or NKG2C T cell subset, CD4+ or CD8+ T cells, or bulk PBMC T cells (not recorded which). These receptors were obtained from a man aged 18 to 69 in good health. Both conserved end residues are part of each CDR3.

V: TRBV5-4
J: TRBJ2-3
CDR3: CASSATGGWTDTQYF

V: TRBV4-2
J: TRBJ2-3
CDR3: CASSQAPQLSEGVTDTQYF

V: TRBV7-9
J: TRBJ2-3
CDR3: CASSLTGIGADTQYF

V: TRBV12-3/TRBV12-4
J: TRBJ2-7
CDR3: CASSPTMDPDEQYF

V: TRBV30
J: TRBJ2-5
CDR3: CAWSGSFGTQYF

V: TRBV4-2
J: TRBJ2-2
CDR3: CASSPLGRGRPNTGELFF

V: TRBV25-1
J: TRBJ2-5
CDR3: CASSVRGGGTETQYF

V: TRBV9
J: TRBJ2-3
CDR3: CASSPRLVGEPGDTQYF

V: TRBV19
J: TRBJ2-3
CDR3: CASRRRGASGATDTQYF

V: TRBV6-5
J: TRBJ2-2
CDR3: CASTRQGTNTGELFF

V: TRBV12-3/TRBV12-4
J: TRBJ1-2
CDR3: CASSFTRPSFYGYTF

V: TRBV3-1
J: TRBJ2-1
CDR3: CASSQDGWYAPEQFF

V: TRBV19
J: TRBJ2-2
CDR3: CASSRGATTGELFF

V: TRBV28
J: TRBJ2-7
CDR3: CASIPPRGGSYEQYF

V: TRBV5-1
J: TRBJ2-7
CDR3: CASSPGLLDRNYEQYF

V: TRBV19
J: TRBJ1-2
CDR3: CASSSGTGSANYGYTF

V: TRBV12-3/TRBV12-4
J: TRBJ2-7
CDR3: CASSARQGSYEQYF

V: TRBV7-2
J: TRBJ2-1
CDR3: CASSLRRAGTNYNEQFF

V: TRBV5-6
J: TRBJ2-5
CDR3: CASSAGQGARETQYF

V: TRBV7-6
J: TRBJ2-2
CDR3: CASSLQLAAGELFF

V: TRBV11-3
J: TRBJ2-1
CDR3: CASSLGGGQDIYNEQFF

V: TRBV28
J: TRBJ2-7
CDR3: CASSPLRGESLDEQYF

V: TRBV30
J: TRBJ2-1
CDR3: CAFRRGGQNEQFF

V: TRBV11-2
J: TRBJ2-1
CDR3: CASSLSWASYNEQFF

V: TRBV6-5
J: TRBJ1-1
CDR3: CASSSGPFLHIAEAFF

V: TRBV4-1
J: TRBJ2-7
CDR3: CASSQSGYSYEQYF

V: TRBV27
J: TRBJ2-4
CDR3: CASSPQAGTSKNIQYF

V: TRBV5-1
J: TRBJ2-6
CDR3: CASSPGGLAGVLGANVLTF

V: TRBV4-2
J: TRBJ2-5
CDR3: CASSPRTSGGESQETQYF

V: TRBV9
J: TRBJ2-3
CDR3: CASSVALPAGGTQGTQYF

V: TRBV5-1
J: TRBJ2-1
CDR3: CASSLYITSGGLRGSYNEQFF

V: TRBV12-3/TRBV12-4
J: TRBJ1-5
CDR3: CASRRGTGEGNQPQHF

V: TRBV4-2
J: TRBJ2-5
CDR3: CASSLGWGSPQETQYF

V: TRBV23-1
J: TRBJ2-1
CDR3: CASREGRLYNEQFF

V: TRBV6-2/TRBV6-3
J: TRBJ2-2
CDR3: CASSPRRGLTGELFF

V: TRBV4-2
J: TRBJ2-5
CDR3: CASSGTSREGETQYF

V: TRBV7-8
J: TRBJ2-3
CDR3: CASSFVIAVPSTDTQYF

V: TRBV28
J: TRBJ2-4
CDR3: CASSPQTGQGLAKNIQYF

V: TRBV3-1
J: TRBJ1-4
CDR3: CASSRRFGANEKLFF

V: TRBV27
J: TRBJ2-1
CDR3: CASRIMDLTDEQFF

V: TRBV12-3/TRBV12-4
J: TRBJ1-2
CDR3: CASYSRGNYGYTF

V: TRBV12-3/TRBV12-4
J: TRBJ2-4
CDR3: CASSLGRGAFLAKNIQYF

V: TRBV7-9
J: TRBJ2-2
CDR3: CASSSTGEGTGELFF

V: TRBV11-2
J: TRBJ2-1
CDR3: CASSLVRGQSYNEQFF

V: TRBV12-3/TRBV12-4
J: TRBJ2-1
CDR3: CASSPRQGISNEQFF

V: TRBV6-5
J: TRBJ1-1
CDR3: CASSYPEREAEAFF